Presented here are 23 T cell receptor beta chains from one specimen sequenced in a study of blood T cell repertoires in COVID-19. Profiled with immunoSEQ multiplex PCR; TCRdb holds only in-frame clones, not every one. This sample yields 95,000 to 150,000 clones, of which about 74% are seen a single time; 7.9% belongs to the top ten. The source material was peripheral blood. These receptors were obtained from a human donor in a cohort sampled during active COVID-19.

The V call is TRBV4-1, the J call TRBJ1-2, with 7 nucleotides matching TRBD1. This CDR3 spans 17 amino acids. The V gene's germline CDR1 is MGHRA and CDR2 YSYEKL. J was trimmed by 5 bases and V by 1 base; bases with no gene match: 13. Here the CDR3 DNA reads TGCGCCAGCAGCCAAGCTTGGGACAGCCCAAAGACATATGGCTACACCTTC. Protein product: CASSQAWDSPKTYGYTF.

The rearrangement links TRBV19 to TRBJ1-5; 7 bases align to TRBD1. The CDR3 is 16 residues long. In germline, CDR1 is LNHDA, CDR2 SQIVND (reference sequence). V shed 8 bases and J 0 bases; nucleotides not matched to a gene: 10. This CDR3 reads CASRSPQGYSNQPQHF. CDR3 DNA sequence: TGTGCCAGTCGTTCCCCACAGGGGTATAGCAATCAGCCCCAGCATTTT.

The V call is TRBV6-1, the J call TRBJ1-1; D unclear. The V gene lost 2 bases and the J gene lost 4 bases, with 11 bases spanning the gap. The CDR3 extends over 14 amino acids. CDR1 MNHNS and CDR2 SASEGT come from the germline V gene. CDR3 amino acids: CASSESSRITEAFF. CDR3 nucleotide sequence: TGTGCCAGCAGTGAATCGAGCAGGATCACTGAAGCTTTCTTT.

The chain combines TRBV19 with TRBJ1-1; 7 bases fit TRBD1. The CDR3 length is 12 residues. Germline loops: CDR1 LNHDA, CDR2 SQIVND (reference sequence). After removal of 7 bases from V and 11 bases from J, the junction contained 10 bases not matched to a gene. The CDR3 protein is CASNNFSGGAFF. The CDR3, as DNA: TGTGCCAGTAACAACTTCTCAGGGGGGGCTTTCTTT. The whole variable domain, remainder taken from reference TRBV19 and TRBJ1-1, is DGGITQSPKYLFRKEGQNVTLSCEQNLNHDAMYWYRQDPGQGLRLIYYSQIVNDFQKGDIAEGYSVSREKKESFPLTVTSAQKNPTAFYLCASNNFSGGAFFGQGTRLTVV.

This clone has only a few counts. The V gene is TRBV28, the J gene TRBJ1-5; 7 bases are shared with TRBD1. J gave up 3 bases and V 5 bases, and 13 bases lay outside the gene matches. Germline V gene data show CDR1 as MDHEN and CDR2 as SYDVKM. The CDR3 loop spans 17 amino acids. CDR3 DNA: TGTGCCAGCAGTGGCAACCCGGGACAGTCCTACAATCAGCCCCAGCATTTT. As protein: CASSGNPGQSYNQPQHF.

The chain joins TRBV12-3 or TRBV12-4 to TRBJ1-2; D is unclear. The CDR3 extends over 12 amino acids. V was pared by 5 bases and J by 8 bases, with 12 bases between. As DNA, the CDR3 is TGTGCCAGCAGTCACCTAGAACGGGGCTACACCTTC. Translating it yields CASSHLERGYTF.

The chain uses TRBV5-5 and TRBJ2-1, with D possibly being TRBD2 (5 bases). CDR1 is SGHKS, CDR2 YYEKEE, per germline (reference sequence). Trimming shortened V by 4 bases and J by 6 bases, and 26 bases separated the two germline ends. CDR3 size: 18 residues. CDR3 nucleotide sequence: TGTGCCAGCAGCCCCGGGATTACACCAAATCGATATGGCAATGAGCAGTTCTTC. As protein: CASSPGITPNRYGNEQFF.

The rearrangement joins TRBV6-1 to TRBJ1-6; unclear D gene. CDR3 length: 14 amino acids. Germline V gene data show CDR1 as MNHNS and CDR2 as SASEGT. Trimming pared 0 bases from V and 9 bases from J, leaving 9 bases between. The CDR3 DNA sequence: TGTGCCAGCAGTGAAGCCATCAGAGGTTCACCCCTCCACTTT. The encoded protein is CASSEAIRGSPLHF.

V usage is TRBV7-8 and J usage is TRBJ1-6; the match to TRBD1 covers 7 bases. This CDR3 is built from 16 residues. V lost 1 base to trimming and J lost 4 bases; unmatched junction nucleotides: 4. Per germline, CDR1 SGHVS and CDR2 FQNEAQ. CDR3 protein: CASSLGGQVYNSPLHF. The DNA of the CDR3 is TGTGCCAGCAGCTTAGGAGGACAGGTTTATAATTCACCCCTCCACTTT.

The chain carries TRBV7-9 and TRBJ2-1; tentative D call: TRBD1 (6 bases). The ends were cut back, 4 bases at V and 1 base at J, with 8 bases in the middle. The CDR3 has 14 residues. The germline gives CDR1 SEHNR, CDR2 FQNEAQ (reference sequence). The CDR3, as DNA: TGTGCCAGCAGCTCGGACAGATCCTACAATGAGCAGTTCTTC. Translation: CASSSDRSYNEQFF.

This sequence joins TRBV6-1 and TRBJ2-1; D is possibly TRBD1 (6 bases). The germline gives CDR1 MNHNS, CDR2 SASEGT. The germline V and J ends were trimmed by 3 bases and 0 bases, with 15 bases remaining between them. The CDR3 consists of 17 residues. CDR3 sequence: CASSDRGHSSSYNEQFF. The DNA for the CDR3 is TGTGCCAGCAGTGACAGGGGACATTCGAGCTCCTACAATGAGCAGTTCTTC.

There are a few counts of this clone. CDR3: CASSYSGLADYEQYF. CDR3 DNA: TGTGCCAGCAGTTACTCAGGACTAGCGGACTACGAGCAGTACTTC. This chain connects TRBV6-5 to TRBJ2-7, with 10 nucleotides matching TRBD2. Germline CDR1 MNHEY, CDR2 SVGAGI. Unmatched junction bases numbered 2, after V lost 0 bases and J lost 3 bases. This CDR3 contains 15 residues.

The chain is built from TRBV5-5 and TRBJ2-7; 7 nucleotides line up with TRBD1. The length of the CDR3 is 15 residues. The germline V gene encodes CDR1 SGHKS and CDR2 YYEKEE (reference sequence). V lost 0 bases and J lost 7; bases outside the gene matches: 10. The CDR3 DNA sequence: TGTGCCAGCAGCTTGGTCGGGACAGCCTTGTCGGAGCAGTACTTC. It is translated as CASSLVGTALSEQYF.

The V and J genes are TRBV27 and TRBJ2-7, with 7 bases aligning to TRBD1. CDR3 length: 14 amino acids. V lost 6 bases, J lost 2 bases, and 7 bases stayed unmatched. Germline CDR1 MNHEY, CDR2 SMNVEV (reference sequence). The CDR3 nucleotides are TGTGCCAGCAGCAAAAGGGGACAGCCCTACGAGCAGTACTTC. It codes for CASSKRGQPYEQYF.

Only a few counts were recorded for this clone. V gene TRBV5-1 combines with J gene TRBJ2-1, with 12 bases that match TRBD2. CDR3 length equals 15 residues. The J segment lost 6 bases and the V segment lost 3 bases, leaving 4 bases of the junction unmatched. Looked up from germline, CDR1 is SGHRS and CDR2 is YFSETQ. DNA for the CDR3: TGCGCCAGCAGCTACGGGACTAGCGGGCTCAATGAGCAGTTCTTC. It yields the protein CASSYGTSGLNEQFF.

V gene TRBV28 combines with J gene TRBJ2-7; 8 nucleotides agree with TRBD2. V trimming: 1 base; J trimming: 0 bases; junction bases outside the gene matches: 5. The germline V gene has CDR1 MDHEN and CDR2 SYDVKM. CDR3 length: 16 amino acids. The CDR3 region has the DNA TGTGCCAGCAGTTTATCTGGTAGCGGGAACTCCTACGAGCAGTACTTC. Translated: CASSLSGSGNSYEQYF.

The rearrangement uses TRBV9 and TRBJ2-3; 11 bases match TRBD2. Losses at the gene ends were 6 bases for V and 5 bases for J; bases not matched to a gene: 17. Germline V gives CDR1 SGDLS, CDR2 YYNGEE. This CDR3 spans 18 amino acids. CDR3 sequence reads: CASTLEEEGLAVLDTQYF. In DNA, the CDR3 is TGTGCCAGCACCCTAGAGGAAGAGGGACTAGCGGTGTTAGATACGCAGTATTTT.

This chain uses TRBV7-8 with TRBJ1-4; the D gene is possibly TRBD1 (6 bases). The V gene's germline CDR1 is SGHVS and CDR2 FQNEAQ. Trimming took off 6 bases at V and 0 bases at J, with 11 bases between the two ends. The CDR3 totals 15 residues. The CDR3 DNA sequence: TGTGCCAGCAGAAGCCAGGGGACAACTAATGAAAAACTGTTTTTT. Its translation is CASRSQGTTNEKLFF.

The CDR3 region has the DNA TGTGCCAGCAGCTTTTCGGCGACCAGGATTAACTATGGCTACACCTTC. It translates to CASSFSATRINYGYTF. The rearrangement joins TRBV11-2 to TRBJ1-2, with unresolved D. The V end lost 3 bases, the J end lost 1 base, and 15 bases lay between the germline ends. CDR3 size: 16 residues. Germline V gene sequence: CDR1 SGHAT, CDR2 FQNNGV. The full variable domain, in which reference TRBV11-2 and TRBJ1-2 provide the parts outside the CDR3, is EAGVAQSPRYKIIEKRQSVAFWCNPISGHATLYWYQQILGQGPKLLIQFQNNGVVDDSQLPKDRFSAERLKGVDSTLKIQPAKLEDSAVYLCASSFSATRINYGYTFGSGTRLTVV.

The gene calls are TRBV12-3 or TRBV12-4 and TRBJ2-7, with D possibly TRBD1 on 6 matching bases. Trimming shortened V by 6 bases and J by 6 bases, and 12 bases separated the two germline ends. The CDR3 runs 12 residues. The CDR3 DNA is TGTGCCAGCAGCCGGACAGTGCTCGAGCAGTACTTC. Protein sequence: CASSRTVLEQYF.

The chain links TRBV6-5 to TRBJ2-6; TRBD1 might be the D (6 bases). The germline gives CDR1 MNHEY, CDR2 SVGAGI. The length of the CDR3 is 15 residues. Trimming pared 10 bases from V and 0 bases from J, leaving 13 bases between. The CDR3 region is CATSGHLSGANVLTF. The CDR3 nucleotides read TGTGCCACTTCGGGACACCTCTCTGGGGCCAACGTCCTGACTTTC.

The J gene is TRBJ2-5, the V gene TRBV7-8; maybe TRBD1 (5 bases). The CDR3 runs to 13 residues. CDR1 SGHVS and CDR2 FQNEAQ come from the germline V gene. V lost 6 bases to trimming and J lost 2 bases, with 10 bases between them. CDR3 sequence: CASSRTRQETQYF. CDR3 in DNA: TGTGCCAGCAGTCGGACACGACAAGAGACCCAGTACTTC.

The rearrangement joins TRBV5-1 to TRBJ1-5; D unclear. Trimming pared 0 bases from V and 7 bases from J, leaving 11 bases between. There are 14 residues in the CDR3. CDR1 is SGHRS and CDR2 is YFSETQ in the germline V gene. In nucleotides, the CDR3 is TGCGCCAGCAGCTTGGAGGTGTCGGGGCAGCCCCAGCATTTT. It encodes CASSLEVSGQPQHF.